These 13 T cell receptor beta chains were all obtained from the same sample, sequenced in a study of blood T cell repertoires in COVID-19. TCRdb's table, derived via immunoSEQ multiplex PCR, lists solely in-frame clones and lacks some. The repertoire includes 250,000 to 300,000 clones, approximately 86% of them detected once, and roughly 1.8% sits in the top ten. The specimen was peripheral blood. The receptor set was obtained from a man aged 25-40 years with active or convalescent COVID-19.

The rearrangement joins TRBV27 to TRBJ2-3; TRBD2 is a possible D gene (5 bases). This CDR3 contains 16 residues. Germline CDR1 and CDR2: MNHEY and SMNVEV (reference sequence). With 8 bases removed from V and 0 bases from J, the gap between germline ends came to 18 bases. DNA of the CDR3: TGTGCCAGCGGGAAGCGGACTCAGGATAGCACAGATACGCAGTATTTT. Its protein product is CASGKRTQDSTDTQYF.

This clone was seen once. This chain joins TRBV5-1 and TRBJ1-1; TRBD1 aligns across 10 bases. V dropped 6 bases and J dropped 1; count of bases not matched to a gene: 3. Germline V lookup: CDR1 SGHRS, CDR2 YFSETQ. This CDR3 contains 14 residues. The CDR3, as DNA: TGCGCCAGCACCTGGGACAGGGGGAACACTGAAGCTTTCTTT. Translating it yields CASTWDRGNTEAFF.

The DNA for the CDR3 is TGTGCCAGCAGCTCTACAGGGGGCAATGCCGTTACCAATGAGCAGTTCTTC. Its translation is CASSSTGGNAVTNEQFF. The chain has TRBV7-9 and TRBJ2-1; 9 nucleotides line up with TRBD1. J was trimmed by 6 bases and V by 4 bases; bases with no gene match: 13. CDR3 length: 17 residues. In germline, CDR1 is SEHNR, CDR2 FQNEAQ (reference sequence).

The chain uses TRBV7-6 and TRBJ2-5; 13 positions agree with TRBD2. Trimming cost V 5 bases and J 0 bases; bases outside gene matches: 3. In germline, CDR1 is SGHVS, CDR2 FNYEAQ. CDR3 length: 16 amino acids. The CDR3 DNA is TGTGCCAGCAGCCAGGGACTAGCGGGGTACCAAGAGACCCAGTACTTC. Its protein is CASSQGLAGYQETQYF.

This clone was observed a single time. The V and J genes are TRBV5-4 and TRBJ1-1, with a possible D match to TRBD1 (5 bases). CDR1 is SGHNT, CDR2 YYREEE, per germline (reference sequence). V was cut by 0 bases and J by 1 base, with 10 bases left in between. CDR3 length equals 15 residues. For the CDR3, the DNA is TGTGCCAGCAGCTTGGCGGGGGTCGGGAACACTGAAGCTTTCTTT. As protein: CASSLAGVGNTEAFF.

The chain recombines TRBV4-3 with TRBJ2-3; 9 bases line up with TRBD2. Looked up from germline, CDR1 is LGHNA and CDR2 is YSLEER. Trimming took 0 bases from V and 5 from J; bases not matched to a gene: 18. The CDR3 has 20 amino acids. CDR3 amino acids: CASSQDSPSGGTLRRDTQYF. CDR3 nucleotide sequence: TGCGCCAGCAGCCAAGATTCTCCCAGCGGGGGGACCCTCAGGAGAGATACGCAGTATTTT.

This rearrangement joins TRBV6-5 to TRBJ1-2, with a possible D match to TRBD1 (6 bases). This CDR3 is 14 amino acids long. In germline, CDR1 is MNHEY, CDR2 SVGAGI. The V end lost 3 bases, the J end lost 4 bases, and 12 bases lay between the germline ends. The DNA of the CDR3 is TGTGCCAGCAGTTATAATAGGGGGTCCTATGGCTACACCTTC. Encoded protein: CASSYNRGSYGYTF.

CDR3 bases: TGTGCCAGCAGCCAAGATCTTGGGACGGGGGAGCTCACCGGGGAGCTGTTTTTT. Translated: CASSQDLGTGELTGELFF. The chain combines TRBV4-2 with TRBJ2-2; a weak D match, TRBD2 (6 bases). Germline-derived CDR1 and CDR2 are LGHNA and YNFKEQ. Deletions cut 0 bases from V and 4 bases from J, with 18 bases between. The CDR3 is 18 residues long.

This rearrangement joins TRBV4-3 to TRBJ2-3; 7 bases fit TRBD1. The V and J ends lost 3 bases and 6 bases, in that order; junction bases with no gene match: 6. Germline CDR1 is LGHNA and CDR2 is YSLEER. CDR3 length: 14 amino acids. The CDR3 spells CASSQFTGVDTQYF. As DNA, the CDR3 is TGCGCCAGCAGCCAGTTCACAGGGGTGGATACGCAGTATTTT.

The chain recombines TRBV20-1 with TRBJ1-6; perhaps TRBD1 as D (6 bases). The CDR3 is made up of 13 amino acids. Germline V gene lookup returns CDR1 DFQATT and CDR2 SNEGSKA (reference sequence). The ends were cut back, 3 bases at V and 10 bases at J, with 13 bases in the middle. The CDR3 nucleotides read TGCAGTGCTAGTAAACAGGGACGATCACCCCTCCACTTT. Amino acid sequence: CSASKQGRSPLHF.

V and J are TRBV3-1 (or the pseudogene TRBV3-2) and TRBJ1-2, with D perhaps TRBD1 (6 bases). Trimming took off 7 bases at V and 6 bases at J, with 18 bases between the two ends. This CDR3 has 14 residues. The V gene's germline CDR1 is LGHDT and CDR2 YNNKEL (reference sequence). CDR3 region: CASTSYREQNGYTF. The CDR3 bases are TGTGCCAGCACCTCGTACAGGGAGCAGAATGGCTACACCTTC.

The chain couples TRBV7-6 to TRBJ1-4; 7 bases match TRBD1. CDR1 and CDR2 (germline): SGHVS, FNYEAQ. The CDR3 has 12 residues. J was trimmed by 11 bases and V by 6 bases; bases with no gene match: 6. CDR3 sequence (DNA): TGTGCCAGCAGTTCAACAGGGGATAAACTGTTTTTT. Translated, it gives CASSSTGDKLFF.

J is TRBJ2-7 and V is TRBV23-1; 8 bases are a match to TRBD1. TRBV23-1 is treated as an ORF (open reading frame) with a function not yet certain. Trimming took 1 base from V and 4 from J; bases not matched to a gene: 9. The CDR3 contains 16 residues. The CDR3 coding sequence is TGCGCCAGCAGTCAATTCCGTCGACAGGGGAGATACGAGCAGTACTTC. Its translation: CASSQFRRQGRYEQYF.